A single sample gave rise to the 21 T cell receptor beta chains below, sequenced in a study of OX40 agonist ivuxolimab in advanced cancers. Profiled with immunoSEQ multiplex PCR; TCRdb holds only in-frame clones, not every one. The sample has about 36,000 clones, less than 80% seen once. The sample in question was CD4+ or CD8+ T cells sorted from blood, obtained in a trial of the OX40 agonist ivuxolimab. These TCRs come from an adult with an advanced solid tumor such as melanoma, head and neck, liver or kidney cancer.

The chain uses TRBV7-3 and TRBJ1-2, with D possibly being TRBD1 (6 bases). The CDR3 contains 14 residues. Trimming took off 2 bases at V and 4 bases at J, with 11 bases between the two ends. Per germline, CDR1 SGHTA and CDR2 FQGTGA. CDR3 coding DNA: TGTGCCAGCAGCTTAGAAGGACAGTTCTATGGCTACACCTTC. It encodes CASSLEGQFYGYTF.

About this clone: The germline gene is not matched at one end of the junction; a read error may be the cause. CDR3 residues: CANGPGGIYEQYF. CDR3 sequence (DNA): TGTGCTAATGGTCCAGGGGGCATCTACGAGCAGTACTTC. This chain connects TRBV12-5 to TRBJ2-7; 8 bases agree with TRBD1. There are 13 residues in the CDR3. Germline V gene sequence: CDR1 LGHNT, CDR2 FRNRAP.

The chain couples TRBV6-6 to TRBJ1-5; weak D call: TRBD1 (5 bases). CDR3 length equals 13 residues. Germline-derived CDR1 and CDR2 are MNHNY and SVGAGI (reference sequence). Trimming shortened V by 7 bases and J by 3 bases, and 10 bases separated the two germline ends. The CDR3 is CASIEQVNQPQHF. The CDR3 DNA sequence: TGTGCCAGCATTGAACAGGTCAATCAGCCCCAGCATTTT.

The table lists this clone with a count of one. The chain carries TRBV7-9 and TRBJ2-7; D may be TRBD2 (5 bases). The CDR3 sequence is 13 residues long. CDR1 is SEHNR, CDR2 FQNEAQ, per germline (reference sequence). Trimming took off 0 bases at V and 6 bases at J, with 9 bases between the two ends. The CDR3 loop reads CASSLALASEQYF. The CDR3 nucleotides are TGTGCCAGCAGCTTAGCGCTAGCAAGCGAGCAGTACTTC.

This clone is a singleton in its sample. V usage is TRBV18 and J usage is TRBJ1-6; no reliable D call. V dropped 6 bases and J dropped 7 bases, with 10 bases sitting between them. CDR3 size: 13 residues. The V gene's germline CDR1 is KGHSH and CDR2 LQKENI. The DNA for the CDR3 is TGTGCCAGCTCTCGGGGTCAGAATTCACCCCTCCACTTT. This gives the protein CASSRGQNSPLHF.

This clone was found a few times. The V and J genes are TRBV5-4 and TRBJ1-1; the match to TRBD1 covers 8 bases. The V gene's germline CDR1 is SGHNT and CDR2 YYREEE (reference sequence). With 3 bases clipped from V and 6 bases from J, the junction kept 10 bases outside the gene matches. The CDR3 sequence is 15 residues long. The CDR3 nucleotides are TGTGCCAGCAGCTCTCCGGGACAGGCGACCTCTGAAGCTTTCTTT. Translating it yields CASSSPGQATSEAFF.

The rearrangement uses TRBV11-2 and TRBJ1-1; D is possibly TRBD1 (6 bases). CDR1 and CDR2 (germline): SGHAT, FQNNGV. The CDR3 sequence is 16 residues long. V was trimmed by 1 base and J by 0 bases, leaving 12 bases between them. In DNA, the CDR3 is TGTGCCAGCAGCTTAGTTGCGGGACAACTGAACACTGAAGCTTTCTTT. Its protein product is CASSLVAGQLNTEAFF.

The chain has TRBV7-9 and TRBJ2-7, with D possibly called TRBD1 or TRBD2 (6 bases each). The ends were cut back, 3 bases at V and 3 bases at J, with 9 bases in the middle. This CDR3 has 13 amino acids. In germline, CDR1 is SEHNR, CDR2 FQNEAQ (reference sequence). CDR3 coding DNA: TGTGCCAGCAGCTTCGGGGGCCTCTACGAGCAGTACTTC. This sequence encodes CASSFGGLYEQYF.

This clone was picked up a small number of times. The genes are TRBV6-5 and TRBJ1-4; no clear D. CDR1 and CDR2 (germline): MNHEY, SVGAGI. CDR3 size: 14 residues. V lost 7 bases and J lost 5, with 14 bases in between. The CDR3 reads CASKDSGWNEKLFF. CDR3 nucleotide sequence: TGTGCCAGCAAGGACTCGGGTTGGAATGAAAAACTGTTTTTT.

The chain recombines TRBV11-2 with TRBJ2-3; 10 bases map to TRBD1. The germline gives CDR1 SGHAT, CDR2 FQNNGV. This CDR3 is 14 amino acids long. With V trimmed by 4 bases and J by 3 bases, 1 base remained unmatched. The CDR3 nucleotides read TGTGCCAGCAGCTGGACAGGGGGAACAGATACGCAGTATTTT. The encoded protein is CASSWTGGTDTQYF.

The CDR3 bases are TGTGCCAGCAGTGGACGGTACAATCAGCCCCAGCATTTT. Its translation: CASSGRYNQPQHF. J is TRBJ1-5 and V is TRBV6-5; D gene ambiguous. Per germline, CDR1 MNHEY and CDR2 SVGAGI. Trimming stripped 5 bases from V and 3 bases from J, with 8 bases between. The CDR3 contains 13 residues.

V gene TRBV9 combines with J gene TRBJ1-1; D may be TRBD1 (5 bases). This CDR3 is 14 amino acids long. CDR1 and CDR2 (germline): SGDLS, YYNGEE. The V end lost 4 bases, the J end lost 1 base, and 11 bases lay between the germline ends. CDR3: CASSPPGQNTEAFF. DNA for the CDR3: TGTGCCAGCAGCCCACCAGGGCAGAACACTGAAGCTTTCTTT.

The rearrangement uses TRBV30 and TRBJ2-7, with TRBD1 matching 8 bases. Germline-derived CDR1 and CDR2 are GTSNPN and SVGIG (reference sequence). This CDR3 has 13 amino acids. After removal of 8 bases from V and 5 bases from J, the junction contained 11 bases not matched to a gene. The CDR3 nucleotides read TGTGCCCGGGGCAGGACAGGGTACCACGAGCAGTACTTC. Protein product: CARGRTGYHEQYF.

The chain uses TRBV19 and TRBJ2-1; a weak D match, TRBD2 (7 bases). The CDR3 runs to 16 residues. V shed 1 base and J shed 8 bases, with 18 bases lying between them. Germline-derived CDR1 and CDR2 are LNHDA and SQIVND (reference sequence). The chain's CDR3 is CASSIVGGGDLDEQFF. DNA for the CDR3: TGTGCCAGTAGTATAGTAGGGGGAGGGGACTTGGATGAGCAGTTCTTC.

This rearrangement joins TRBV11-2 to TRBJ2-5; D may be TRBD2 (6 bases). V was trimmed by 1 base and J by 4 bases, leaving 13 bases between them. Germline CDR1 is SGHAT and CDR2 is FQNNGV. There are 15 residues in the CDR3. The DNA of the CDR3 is TGTGCCAGCAGCTTAGTGCCGGGGGAGGTAGAGACCCAGTACTTC. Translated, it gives CASSLVPGEVETQYF.

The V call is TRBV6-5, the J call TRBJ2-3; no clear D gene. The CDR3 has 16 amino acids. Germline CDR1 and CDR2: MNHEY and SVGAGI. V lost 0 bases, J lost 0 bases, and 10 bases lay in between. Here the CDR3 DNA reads TGTGCCAGCAGTTACTCCCTCCGGTCTAGCACAGATACGCAGTATTTT. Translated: CASSYSLRSSTDTQYF.

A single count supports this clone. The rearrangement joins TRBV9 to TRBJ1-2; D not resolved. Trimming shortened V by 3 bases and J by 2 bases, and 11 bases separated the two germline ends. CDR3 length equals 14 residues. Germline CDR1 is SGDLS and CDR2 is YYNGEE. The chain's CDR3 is CASSGQLQNYGYTF. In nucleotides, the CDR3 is TGTGCCAGCAGCGGGCAGTTACAGAACTATGGCTACACCTTC. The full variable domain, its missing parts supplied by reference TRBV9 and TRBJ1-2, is DSGVTQTPKHLITATGQRVTLRCSPRSGDLSVYWYQQSLDQGLQFLIQYYNGEERAKGNILERFSAQQFPDLHSELNLSSLELGDSALYFCASSGQLQNYGYTFGSGTRLTVV.

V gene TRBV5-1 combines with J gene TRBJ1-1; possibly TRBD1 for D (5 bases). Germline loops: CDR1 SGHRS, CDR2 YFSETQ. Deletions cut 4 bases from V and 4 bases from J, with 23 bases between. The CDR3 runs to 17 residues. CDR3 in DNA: TGCGCCAGCAGCCTAAGTTCCACCAAGGGGAGAGGCACTGAAGCTTTCTTT. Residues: CASSLSSTKGRGTEAFF.

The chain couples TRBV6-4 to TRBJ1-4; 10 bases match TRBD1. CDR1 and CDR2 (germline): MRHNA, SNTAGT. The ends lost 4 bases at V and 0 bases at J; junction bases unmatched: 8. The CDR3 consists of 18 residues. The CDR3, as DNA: TGTGCCAGCAGTGCCCCGGGACAGGGGTTTGCAACTAATGAAAAACTGTTTTTT. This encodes CASSAPGQGFATNEKLFF.

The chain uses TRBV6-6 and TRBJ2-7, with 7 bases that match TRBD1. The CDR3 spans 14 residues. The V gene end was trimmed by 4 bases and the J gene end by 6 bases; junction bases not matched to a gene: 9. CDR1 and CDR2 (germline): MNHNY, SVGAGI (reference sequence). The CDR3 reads CASSSTGRAREQYF. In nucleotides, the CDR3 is TGTGCCAGCAGTTCGACAGGGAGAGCCCGCGAGCAGTACTTC.

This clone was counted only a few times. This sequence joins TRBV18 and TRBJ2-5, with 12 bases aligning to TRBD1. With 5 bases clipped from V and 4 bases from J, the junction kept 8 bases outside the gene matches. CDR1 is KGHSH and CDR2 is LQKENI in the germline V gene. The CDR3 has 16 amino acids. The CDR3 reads CASSSSGTGGLETQYF. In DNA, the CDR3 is TGTGCCAGCTCATCCTCCGGGACAGGGGGCTTAGAGACCCAGTACTTC.